These 24 T cell receptor beta chains were sequenced from one sample in a study of response to subunit inactivated influenza vaccine. TCRdb re-called the RT-PCR reads through MiXCR, storing one row per CDR3 protein. The profile shows roughly 650,000 distinct CDR3 sequences, around 15% of them singletons. The sequenced sample was PBMCs from blood, obtained less than 15 days before vaccination. These receptor sequences come from a man between 45 and 60 years old who received an inactivated influenza vaccine.

This chain connects TRBV5-1 to TRBJ2-3; tentative D call: TRBD1 (6 bases). CDR1 and CDR2 from the germline V gene are SGHRS and YFSETQ. The CDR3 is made up of 14 amino acids. V gave up 4 bases and J gave up 2 bases, with 11 bases separating them. The CDR3: CASSPRGITDTQYF. The CDR3 DNA sequence: TGCGCCAGCAGCCCAAGGGGGATCACAGATACGCAGTATTTT.

This clonotype was counted only a few times. V and J are TRBV12-3 or TRBV12-4 and TRBJ2-1; 7 bases are a match to TRBD1. This CDR3 comprises 13 residues. The V gene end was trimmed by 6 bases and the J gene end by 9 bases; junction bases not matched to a gene: 8. CDR3: CASRSTGFGEQFF. The CDR3, as DNA: TGTGCCAGCAGGTCGACAGGGTTCGGTGAGCAGTTCTTC.

This clonotype was counted ten times or more. This chain connects TRBV4-3 to TRBJ2-2; TRBD1 aligns across 8 bases. Germline lookup yields CDR1 LGHNA and CDR2 YSLEER. The CDR3 spans 16 residues. The V segment lost 1 base and the J segment 8 bases; nucleotides outside the gene matches: 9. The CDR3 DNA reads as TGCGCCAGCAGCCAAGGCCCCAGGGGGCTAAGAGGGGAGCTGTTTTTT. This gives the protein CASSQGPRGLRGELFF.

This clonotype was observed a handful of times. This sequence joins TRBV4-1 and TRBJ2-3; D unresolved. Trimming took 1 base from V and 4 from J, leaving 12 bases between them. The V gene's germline CDR1 is MGHRA and CDR2 YSYEKL. The CDR3 covers 15 residues. CDR3 residues: CASSQVTVRADTQYF. CDR3 nucleotides: TGCGCCAGCAGCCAAGTCACGGTTAGGGCAGATACGCAGTATTTT.

In this sample, this clonotype turned up many times. J is TRBJ2-2 and V is TRBV7-8; D gene unclear. Germline-derived CDR1 and CDR2 are SGHVS and FQNEAQ. CDR3 length: 12 amino acids. V dropped 7 bases and J dropped 6 bases, with 9 bases sitting between them. Here the CDR3 DNA reads TGTGCCAGCACCCCGTTGTCCGGGGAGCTGTTTTTT. It translates to CASTPLSGELFF.

The chain links TRBV5-5 to TRBJ2-1, with 12 positions matching TRBD2. There are 17 residues in the CDR3. Per the germline V gene, CDR1 is SGHKS and CDR2 is YYEKEE (reference sequence). V lost 0 bases to trimming and J lost 7 bases; unmatched junction nucleotides: 8. CDR3 coding DNA: TGTGCCAGCAGCTTGGTGGTTTTGACTAGCGGGAGTAATGAGCAGTTCTTC. Translating it yields CASSLVVLTSGSNEQFF.

This clonotype was recorded a few times. The rearrangement links TRBV11-2 to TRBJ2-1, with 12 positions matching TRBD2. V lost 0 bases and J lost 6; bases outside the gene matches: 9. The germline V gene has CDR1 SGHAT and CDR2 FQNNGV. This CDR3 has 18 residues. CDR3 sequence reads: CASSLEGLAGGVGNEQFF. The CDR3, as DNA: TGTGCCAGCAGCTTAGAGGGGCTAGCGGGGGGGGTTGGCAATGAGCAGTTCTTC.

The chain is built from TRBV28 and TRBJ2-1; the D gene is possibly TRBD2 (5 bases). Germline CDR1 reads MDHEN; CDR2 reads SYDVKM. Between the trimmed V and J ends, which lost 6 bases and 0 bases, there was a span of 12 bases. This CDR3 is built from 15 residues. As DNA, the CDR3 is TGTGCCAGCAGGGACCGGGGATTCTCCTACAATGAGCAGTTCTTC. It translates to CASRDRGFSYNEQFF.

DNA for the CDR3: TGTGCCAGCAGGGAACAGGGCACAGATACGCAGTATTTT. Residues: CASREQGTDTQYF. The chain links TRBV6-1 to TRBJ2-3; possibly TRBD1 for D (5 bases). The CDR3 sequence is 13 residues long. Between the trimmed V and J ends, which lost 6 bases and 1 base, there was a span of 8 bases. Germline CDR1 MNHNS, CDR2 SASEGT.

This CDR3 is CSARNEGGGGSLSPEQYF. CDR3 in DNA: TGCAGTGCTAGAAACGAGGGTGGCGGGGGAAGCCTTAGTCCCGAGCAGTACTTC. The rearrangement joins TRBV20-1 to TRBJ2-7, with 7 nucleotides matching TRBD2. Germline V CDR1 and CDR2: DFQATT, SNEGSKA (reference sequence). The CDR3 totals 18 residues. V gave up 2 bases and J gave up 6 bases; unmatched junction bases: 22.

This clonotype has just a few counts. This rearrangement joins TRBV20-1 to TRBJ2-2, with 9 bases matching TRBD2. V dropped 3 bases and J dropped 0; count of bases not matched to a gene: 5. Germline V gene sequence: CDR1 DFQATT, CDR2 SNEGSKA (reference sequence). This CDR3 spans 16 amino acids. The CDR3 nucleotides are TGCAGTGCTAGGTCTAGCGGGACCGCGAACACCGGGGAGCTGTTTTTT. Residues: CSARSSGTANTGELFF.

This rearrangement joins TRBV20-1 to TRBJ1-5; TRBD1 matches 9 bases. The trim removed 6 bases at V and 1 base at J, leaving 4 bases unmatched. The CDR3 runs 14 residues. The germline gives CDR1 DFQATT, CDR2 SNEGSKA (reference sequence). CDR3 bases: TGCAGTGCGATTACAGGGGGCAGCAATCAGCCCCAGCATTTT. Translating gives CSAITGGSNQPQHF.

This clonotype was counted a few times. This sequence joins TRBV15 and TRBJ2-1; no definite D call. Trimming removed 3 bases at V and 8 bases at J, with 11 bases between. The CDR3 spans 13 residues. Germline loops: CDR1 LNHNV, CDR2 YYDKDF (reference sequence). CDR3 sequence (DNA): TGTGCCACCAGCAGTCAGGCCCCCGATGAGCAGTTCTTC. It yields the protein CATSSQAPDEQFF.

This clonotype appeared a few times. J is TRBJ2-7 and V is TRBV7-9; perhaps TRBD2 as D (8 bases). The CDR3 covers 15 residues. Germline loops: CDR1 SEHNR, CDR2 FQNEAQ (reference sequence). V was pared by 6 bases and J by 3 bases, with 18 bases between. CDR3 nucleotide sequence: TGTGCCAGCAGTCTGACAGGGACTAGATACTACGAGCAGTACTTC. Its translation is CASSLTGTRYYEQYF.

Many counts were recorded for this clonotype. The gene calls are TRBV5-6 and TRBJ1-6; D may be TRBD1 (5 bases). Between the trimmed V and J ends, which lost 4 bases and 5 bases, there was a span of 13 bases. CDR1 is SGHDT and CDR2 is YYEEEE in the germline V gene. There are 15 residues in the CDR3. The CDR3 spells CASSVYRRDNSPLHF. In DNA form, the CDR3 reads TGTGCCAGCAGCGTCTACAGGAGGGATAATTCACCCCTCCACTTT.

Comments on this clonotype: The CDR3 carries no conserved terminal phenylalanine or tryptophan, so it likely arises from a read error. Because the CDR3's place on the DNA is in doubt, the DNA is left out and the CDR3 is given as listed by TCRdb. The genes are TRBV20-1 and TRBJ2-4; TRBD2 reflects the table's D call only, with no check against the DNA. Per germline, CDR1 DFQATT and CDR2 SNEGSKA (reference sequence). 13 amino acids form the CDR3, both terminal residues included. Here the CDR3 reads CSARDAPRLAVIL.

On this clonotype: At one end the junction does not follow the germline gene, possibly because of a read error. The V gene is TRBV6-5, the J gene TRBJ2-2; TRBD1 agrees at 9 bases. The CDR3 contains 17 residues. Per germline, CDR1 MNHEY and CDR2 SVGAGI. Here the CDR3 reads CASSYFTGGANAGELFF. The CDR3 DNA is TGTGCCAGCAGTTACTTTACAGGGGGCGCGAACGCCGGGGAGCTGTTTTTT.

The CDR3 spells CSAGGSVIFSYNEQFF. CDR3 bases: TGCAGTGCCGGAGGGAGCGTAATATTCTCCTACAATGAGCAGTTCTTC. The rearrangement links TRBV20-1 to TRBJ2-1; possibly TRBD2 for D (6 bases). This CDR3 spans 16 amino acids. V was clipped by 6 bases and J by 0 bases, with 18 bases between them. Germline-derived CDR1 and CDR2 are DFQATT and SNEGSKA (reference sequence).

This clonotype was found a few times. The genes are TRBV12-3 or TRBV12-4 and TRBJ1-2; D ambiguous. The CDR3 has 14 amino acids. Between the trimmed V and J ends, which lost 0 bases and 5 bases, there was a span of 10 bases. The CDR3 is CASSLASVRYGYTF. The DNA of the CDR3 is TGTGCCAGCAGTTTAGCATCCGTTAGGTATGGCTACACCTTC.

The V gene is TRBV15, the J gene TRBJ1-3; D is possibly TRBD1 (6 bases). V dropped 4 bases and J dropped 0 bases, with 10 bases sitting between them. Looked up from germline, CDR1 is LNHNV and CDR2 is YYDKDF (reference sequence). This CDR3 contains 15 residues. CDR3 in DNA: TGTGCCACCAGCACCACAGGGTTCTCTGGAAACACCATATATTTT. This translates into CATSTTGFSGNTIYF.

The rearrangement uses TRBV4-2 and TRBJ2-1; perhaps D is TRBD1 or TRBD2 (5 bases each). Germline V gene sequence: CDR1 LGHNA, CDR2 YNFKEQ. Trimming pared 0 bases from V and 10 bases from J, leaving 19 bases between. This CDR3 has 16 residues. The CDR3 sequence: CASSQDPRDPWGEQFF. The CDR3 DNA reads as TGTGCCAGCAGCCAAGACCCACGGGACCCATGGGGCGAGCAGTTCTTC.

The chain is built from TRBV9 and TRBJ2-6; a possible D gene is TRBD1 (6 bases). Germline V gene data show CDR1 as SGDLS and CDR2 as YYNGEE. This CDR3 region has 17 residues. V shed 4 bases and J shed 0 bases, with 14 bases lying between them. The CDR3 nucleotides read TGTGCCAGCAGCCCCCGGGACACCCGCTCTGGGGCCAACGTCCTGACTTTC. As protein: CASSPRDTRSGANVLTF.

A few counts support this clonotype. The rearrangement uses TRBV11-1 and TRBJ2-1; 10 bases match TRBD2. Germline CDR1 reads SGHAT; CDR2 reads FQDESV (reference sequence). V shed 2 bases, J shed 0 bases, and the junction held 7 bases outside the gene matches. The CDR3 spans 18 residues. CDR3 nucleotide sequence: TGTGCCAGCAGCTTAAGGGTTAGCGGGAGGCCCTCCTACAATGAGCAGTTCTTC. This sequence encodes CASSLRVSGRPSYNEQFF.

On this clonotype itself: The junction shows a germline mismatch at one end, possibly a read error. The chain employs TRBV7-9 and TRBJ1-2, with D unclear. Germline CDR1 is SEHNR and CDR2 is FQNEAQ (reference sequence). This CDR3 region has 12 residues. The CDR3, as DNA: TGTTCCAGCAGCTTACGGGGTCATGGCTACACCTTC. Translation: CSSSLRGHGYTF. The complete variable domain, with remaining parts taken from reference TRBV7-9 and TRBJ1-2, reads DTGVSQNPRHKITKRGQNVTFRCDPISEHNRLYWYRQTLGQGPEFLTYFQNEAQLEKSRLLSDRFSAERPKGSFSTLEIQRTEQGDSAMYLCSSSLRGHGYTFGSGTRLTVV.